The 5 T cell receptor beta chains given below trace back to one sample, sequenced in a study of T-cell reconstitution after alpha-beta-depleted transplantation in children. Unique molecular identifiers tagged the TCRbeta library. TCRdb passed the PCR reads through MiXCR, listing each CDR3 protein once. Altogether about 400,000 distinct CDR3 sequences are present, less than 15% being singletons, with the ten largest covering roughly 4.3%. Sequencing was performed on PBMCs, taken from the stem cell graft. These receptors all stem from a human donor who donated a stem cell graft to a child with Fanconi anemia.

This clonotype was observed at least ten times. The CDR3 loop is CASRQNTGELFF. CDR3 DNA sequence: TGCGCCAGTAGGCAGAACACCGGGGAGCTGTTTTTT. The gene calls are TRBV5-1 and TRBJ2-2; no reliable D call. Trimming stripped 8 bases from V and 1 base from J, with 6 bases between. The CDR3 loop spans 12 amino acids. In germline, CDR1 is SGHRS, CDR2 YFSETQ.

The genes are TRBV6-5 and TRBJ2-1, with D perhaps matching TRBD2 (6 bases). The CDR3 contains 15 residues. Trimming removed 2 bases at V and 6 bases at J, with 14 bases between. The germline V gene has CDR1 MNHEY and CDR2 SVGAGI. For the CDR3, the DNA is TGTGCCAGCAGTTACGCCCCGGGACTGATCAATGAGCAGTTCTTC. This codes for CASSYAPGLINEQFF.

The table lists this clonotype with a few counts. The chain employs TRBV7-9 and TRBJ2-1; D is unresolved. Trimming pared 1 base from V and 10 bases from J, leaving 8 bases between. Germline-derived CDR1 and CDR2 are SEHNR and FQNEAQ (reference sequence). The CDR3 is made up of 12 amino acids. CDR3 residues: CASSLEADEQFF. The CDR3 DNA is TGTGCCAGCAGCTTAGAAGCAGACGAGCAGTTCTTC. Variable domain in full (rest from reference TRBV7-9 and TRBJ2-1): DTGVSQNPRHKITKRGQNVTFRCDPISEHNRLYWYRQTLGQGPEFLTYFQNEAQLEKSRLLSDRFSAERPKGSFSTLEIQRTEQGDSAMYLCASSLEADEQFFGPGTRLTVL.

This clonotype was observed at least ten times. The chain joins TRBV11-2 to TRBJ1-2, with 9 bases aligning to TRBD1. The V and J ends lost 4 bases and 8 bases, in that order; junction bases with no gene match: 8. Germline-derived CDR1 and CDR2 are SGHAT and FQNNGV. The CDR3 consists of 14 residues. The CDR3 DNA reads as TGTGCCAGCAGCTCGCAACAGGGGGCTTGGGGCTACACCTTC. This codes for CASSSQQGAWGYTF.

The table lists this clonotype with a few counts. The chain has TRBV5-1 and TRBJ1-1; no clear D gene. The CDR3 extends over 12 amino acids. CDR1 and CDR2 (germline): SGHRS, YFSETQ. With 1 base removed from V and 7 bases from J, the gap between germline ends came to 8 bases. The CDR3: CASSLYGVEAFF. For the CDR3, the DNA is TGCGCCAGCAGCTTGTACGGAGTTGAAGCTTTCTTT.